A single sample gave rise to the 18 T cell receptor beta chains below, sequenced in a study of blood T cell repertoires in COVID-19. This table comes from immunoSEQ multiplex PCR, and its TCRdb copy is limited to in-frame clones, with some not included. Among over 150,000 clones listed, around 78% were seen once. The source material was peripheral blood. The receptor set was obtained from a man older than 75 with acute or convalescent COVID-19.

The CDR3, as DNA: TGTGCCAGCAGCCCAGGGGTTGGATACACCTTC. Translation: CASSPGVGYTF. This chain uses TRBV11-2 with TRBJ1-2; a possible D gene is TRBD1 (6 bases). V was shortened by 5 bases and J by 11 bases, with 12 bases between the two germline ends. This CDR3 comprises 11 residues. Germline values: CDR1 SGHAT, CDR2 FQNNGV.

With respect to this clone: One junction end does not reproduce the germline sequence, and a read error may be involved. This rearrangement joins TRBV13 to TRBJ2-6; TRBD1 agrees at 7 bases. The CDR3 totals 16 residues. Germline-derived CDR1 and CDR2 are PRHDT and FYEKMQ (reference sequence). This CDR3 is CASRRNRGSGVNVLTF. CDR3 DNA: TGTGCCAGCAGACGTAACAGGGGTTCTGGGGTCAACGTCCTGACTTTC.

This chain links TRBV6-6 with TRBJ2-1; 8 bases line up with TRBD1. Germline-derived CDR1 and CDR2 are MNHNY and SVGAGI (reference sequence). Germline trimming cut 5 bases from V and 9 bases from J; bases unmatched to any gene: 15. The CDR3 has 16 amino acids. CDR3 bases: TGTGCCAGCAGTGCCAGGGGGCCAACCTCTATGGGTGAGCAGTTCTTC. The encoded protein is CASSARGPTSMGEQFF.

The chain couples TRBV7-8 to TRBJ1-5; D may be TRBD1 (5 bases). The germline V gene encodes CDR1 SGHVS and CDR2 FQNEAQ. Trimming took off 5 bases at V and 7 bases at J, with 21 bases between the two ends. This CDR3 contains 16 residues. DNA for the CDR3: TGTGCCAGCAGCCTAACGGCCGGGGGAGCACGCCAGCCCCAGCATTTT. Its translation: CASSLTAGGARQPQHF. The full variable domain, with the rest looked up from reference TRBV7-8 and TRBJ1-5, is GAGVSQSPRYKVAKRGQDVALRCDPISGHVSLFWYQQALGQGPEFLTYFQNEAQLDKSGLPSDRFFAERPEGSVSTLKIQRTQQEDSAVYLCASSLTAGGARQPQHFGDGTRLSIL.

The V and J genes are TRBV23-1 and TRBJ2-5; D uncertain. TRBV23-1 falls under the ORF class, with uncertain function. This CDR3 region has 15 residues. The germline V and J ends were trimmed by 3 bases and 2 bases, with 13 bases remaining between them. The chain's CDR3 is CASSHWFRAQETQYF. The CDR3 DNA reads TGCGCCAGCAGTCATTGGTTTCGAGCGCAAGAGACCCAGTACTTC.

This chain connects TRBV4-3 to TRBJ2-2; 7 bases agree with TRBD1. The length of the CDR3 is 16 residues. V was pared by 3 bases and J by 3 bases, with 7 bases of the junction left unmatched. Looked up from germline, CDR1 is LGHNA and CDR2 is YSLEER. The CDR3: CASSQPQGVYTGELFF. For the CDR3, the DNA is TGCGCCAGCAGCCAGCCCCAGGGGGTCTACACCGGGGAGCTGTTTTTT.

The chain has TRBV5-4 and TRBJ1-2; D remains unclear. CDR1 and CDR2 (germline): SGHNT, YYREEE (reference sequence). Between the trimmed V and J ends, which lost 0 bases and 8 bases, there was a span of 8 bases. The CDR3 has 12 residues. Here the CDR3 reads CASSLDVQGYTF. The CDR3 coding sequence is TGTGCCAGCAGCTTGGACGTCCAGGGCTACACCTTC. The whole variable domain, filled in from reference TRBV5-4 and TRBJ1-2, reads ETGVTQSPTHLIKTRGQQVTLRCSSQSGHNTVSWYQQALGQGPQFIFQYYREEENGRGNFPPRFSGLQFPNYSSELNVNALELDDSALYLCASSLDVQGYTFGSGTRLTVV.

This clone was picked up a small number of times. This chain joins TRBV19 and TRBJ1-5; D is uncertain. Germline CDR1 is LNHDA and CDR2 is SQIVND (reference sequence). V was cut by 10 bases and J by 4 bases, with 20 bases left in between. The CDR3 has 15 amino acids. DNA for the CDR3: TGTGCCACCGAACCAGGCGGCCGAGGGAATCAGCCCCAGCATTTT. It yields the protein CATEPGGRGNQPQHF.

The chain recombines TRBV27 with TRBJ2-2; tentatively, D is TRBD1 (6 bases). The CDR3 is made up of 15 amino acids. V dropped 3 bases and J dropped 4 bases, with 12 bases sitting between them. Germline V gene sequence: CDR1 MNHEY, CDR2 SMNVEV (reference sequence). The CDR3 protein is CASSFGARGTGELFF. The CDR3, as DNA: TGTGCCAGCAGTTTTGGGGCCAGGGGCACCGGGGAGCTGTTTTTT.

This clone appeared a few times. V and J are TRBV25-1 and TRBJ1-5; D possibly corresponds to TRBD1 (5 bases). V dropped 2 bases and J dropped 0 bases, with 8 bases sitting between them. The CDR3 consists of 15 residues. Germline V gene sequence: CDR1 MGHDK, CDR2 SYGVNS. The CDR3 loop reads CASSEDSDSNQPQHF. In DNA, the CDR3 is TGTGCCAGCAGTGAAGACAGTGATAGCAATCAGCCCCAGCATTTT.

The chain couples TRBV4-2 to TRBJ1-2, with D perhaps matching TRBD1 (5 bases). CDR3 size: 15 residues. V lost 2 bases, J lost 2 bases, and 12 bases lay in between. Looked up from germline, CDR1 is LGHNA and CDR2 is YNFKEQ. The CDR3 spells CASSQTTGGNYGYTF. Written as DNA, the CDR3 is TGTGCCAGCAGCCAAACAACAGGTGGAAACTATGGCTACACCTTC.

The chain recombines TRBV7-2 with TRBJ1-3; D might be TRBD1 (5 bases). CDR3 length: 15 residues. Trimming took 3 bases from V and 0 from J, leaving 9 bases between them. The V gene's germline CDR1 is SGHTA and CDR2 FQGNSA. The CDR3 loop reads CASSLGGPSGNTIYF. The CDR3 DNA follows: TGTGCCAGCAGCTTGGGGGGACCCTCTGGAAACACCATATATTTT.

The rearrangement links TRBV11-3 to TRBJ2-7, with D possibly TRBD1 on 7 matching bases. Germline V CDR1 and CDR2: SGHNT, YENEEA. The CDR3 spans 14 residues. The V and J ends lost 7 bases and 3 bases respectively, with 16 bases between them. This CDR3 reads CASNPGGGRYEQYF. In DNA form, the CDR3 reads TGTGCCAGCAACCCAGGGGGAGGACGCTACGAGCAGTACTTC. The full variable domain, rest sourced from reference TRBV11-3 and TRBJ2-7, is EAGVVQSPRYKIIEKKQPVAFWCNPISGHNTLYWYLQNLGQGPELLIRYENEEAVDDSQLPKDRFSAERLKGVDSTLKIQPAELGDSAVYLCASNPGGGRYEQYFGPGTRLTVT.

This clone was observed a single time. This CDR3 reads CASSLRDRVHQPQHF. The DNA for the CDR3 is TGTGCCAGCAGCTTGCGAGACAGGGTCCATCAGCCCCAGCATTTT. V and J are TRBV5-6 and TRBJ1-5; 7 positions match TRBD1. This CDR3 spans 15 amino acids. CDR1 is SGHDT, CDR2 YYEEEE, per germline. V lost 1 base to trimming and J lost 5 bases; unmatched junction nucleotides: 6.

The rearrangement uses TRBV3-1 (or the pseudogene TRBV3-2) and TRBJ2-7; the match to TRBD2 covers 7 bases. CDR3 size: 15 residues. Trimming at V came to 1 base and at J to 3 bases, leaving 6 bases not matched to a gene. Germline V gene lookup returns CDR1 LGHDT and CDR2 YNNKEL (reference sequence). CDR3 residues: CASSQALGGGYEQYF. CDR3 DNA: TGTGCCAGCAGCCAAGCTTTGGGGGGGGGCTACGAGCAGTACTTC.

The chain has TRBV5-1 and TRBJ2-7; 12 nucleotides agree with TRBD1. With 1 base clipped from V and 4 bases from J, the junction kept 6 bases outside the gene matches. The length of the CDR3 is 16 residues. Germline V gene data show CDR1 as SGHRS and CDR2 as YFSETQ. For the CDR3, the DNA is TGCGCCAGCAGCTTGAGGGGACAGGGGGCGCTTTACGAGCAGTACTTC. It is translated as CASSLRGQGALYEQYF.

The chain recombines TRBV2 with TRBJ1-4; D is unresolved. CDR1 is SNHLY and CDR2 is FYNNEI in the germline V gene. The CDR3 length is 13 residues. Deletions cut 1 base from V and 6 bases from J, with 6 bases between. CDR3 in DNA: TGTGCCAGCAGTGAAGGGGGAGATGAAAAACTGTTTTTT. Its translation is CASSEGGDEKLFF. Full variable domain (outside the CDR3, taken from reference TRBV2 and TRBJ1-4): EPEVTQTPSHQVTQMGQEVILRCVPISNHLYFYWYRQILGQKVEFLVSFYNNEISEKSEIFDDQFSVERPDGSNFTLKIRSTKLEDSAMYFCASSEGGDEKLFFGSGTQLSVL.

As to this clone: This sample includes further DNA sequences coding for the same CDR3. The rearrangement joins TRBV19 to TRBJ2-3, with D maybe TRBD1 (5 bases). In germline, CDR1 is LNHDA, CDR2 SQIVND (reference sequence). This CDR3 comprises 13 residues. V lost 2 bases to trimming and J lost 6 bases, with 9 bases between them. The CDR3 spells CASSIQGSDTQYF. The CDR3 nucleotides are TGTGCCAGTAGTATACAGGGTTCGGATACGCAGTATTTT.